A single sample gave rise to the 8 T cell receptor beta chains below, sequenced in a study of cytomegalovirus exposure and HLA in healthy donors. 60 Vbeta and 13 Jbeta primers were used in PCR. Produced via immunoSEQ multiplex PCR; TCRdb's table is partial and in-frame only. In the table there are 80,000 to 95,000 clones, 84% of which are singletons. The specimen sequenced was PBMCs. These receptors all stem from a woman aged 18 to 35 in good health and CMV-seropositive.

The chain couples TRBV30 to TRBJ1-2, with TRBD1 matching 9 bases. Looked up from germline, CDR1 is GTSNPN and CDR2 is SVGIG (reference sequence). The CDR3 covers 12 residues. J gave up 4 bases and V 5 bases, and 2 bases lay outside the gene matches. CDR3 amino acids: CAWGTGSYGYTF. Written as DNA, the CDR3 is TGTGCCTGGGGGACAGGGTCCTATGGCTACACCTTC. Using reference TRBV30 and TRBJ1-2 for the parts outside the CDR3, the full variable domain is SQTIHQWPATLVQPVGSPLSLECTVEGTSNPNLYWYRQAAGRGLQLLFYSVGIGQISSEVPQNLSASRPQDRQFILSSKKLLLSDSGFYLCAWGTGSYGYTFGSGTRLTVV.

This clone was seen a handful of times. This rearrangement joins TRBV7-6 to TRBJ1-2; D is unclear. CDR1 and CDR2 from the germline V gene are SGHVS and FNYEAQ. Trimming left V 1 base short and J 4 bases short, with 10 bases between. This CDR3 region has 14 residues. CDR3 residues: CASSLDSPIYGYTF. CDR3 sequence (DNA): TGTGCCAGCAGCTTAGACAGTCCCATCTATGGCTACACCTTC.

This rearrangement joins TRBV4-2 to TRBJ1-4; possible D gene TRBD1, 6 bases. From germline, CDR1 is LGHNA and CDR2 YNFKEQ. The CDR3 is made up of 15 amino acids. V dropped 5 bases and J dropped 7 bases, with 17 bases sitting between them. The CDR3 protein is CASSNEQGGAEKLFF. As DNA, the CDR3 is TGTGCCAGCAGCAACGAACAGGGAGGGGCTGAAAAACTGTTTTTT.

The rearrangement joins TRBV7-8 to TRBJ2-5; D is undetermined. CDR3 size: 12 residues. CDR1 is SGHVS, CDR2 FQNEAQ, per germline. V was shortened by 0 bases and J by 5 bases, with 4 bases between the two germline ends. Written as DNA, the CDR3 is TGTGCCAGCAGCTTAGCGAGGGAGACCCAGTACTTC. Amino acids: CASSLARETQYF. Drawing the rest from reference TRBV7-8 and TRBJ2-5, the complete variable domain is GAGVSQSPRYKVAKRGQDVALRCDPISGHVSLFWYQQALGQGPEFLTYFQNEAQLDKSGLPSDRFFAERPEGSVSTLKIQRTQQEDSAVYLCASSLARETQYFGPGTRLLVL.

This clone was seen once. The chain recombines TRBV30 with TRBJ1-5; D is uncertain. Germline lookup yields CDR1 GTSNPN and CDR2 SVGIG (reference sequence). This CDR3 comprises 13 residues. V lost 3 bases and J lost 11, with 17 bases in between. The CDR3: CAWSYSGVTAQHF. CDR3 nucleotide sequence: TGTGCCTGGAGCTACTCGGGTGTCACGGCCCAGCATTTT.

This chain joins TRBV7-9 and TRBJ1-2; 8 bases are shared with TRBD1. In germline, CDR1 is SEHNR, CDR2 FQNEAQ (reference sequence). The CDR3 has 12 residues. V was clipped by 4 bases and J by 7 bases; unmatched bases: 2. CDR3 region: CASSSGGSGYTF. The DNA of the CDR3 is TGTGCCAGCAGCTCAGGGGGCTCTGGCTACACCTTC.

The chain combines TRBV4-1 with TRBJ2-3, with unresolved D. This CDR3 spans 11 amino acids. The germline V gene has CDR1 MGHRA and CDR2 YSYEKL. V lost 7 bases and J 7 bases, leaving 9 bases between the germline ends. The CDR3 here is CASIGENTQYF. CDR3 DNA sequence: TGCGCCAGCATAGGAGAGAATACGCAGTATTTT.

This clone has only a few counts. The rearrangement uses TRBV7-2 and TRBJ1-6; possible D gene TRBD1, 6 bases. V was cut by 6 bases and J by 9 bases, with 15 bases left in between. CDR1 is SGHTA and CDR2 is FQGNSA in the germline V gene. The CDR3 has 14 amino acids. Here the CDR3 DNA reads TGTGCCAGCAGGCTGACAGGAATTGGTTCACCCCTCCACTTT. As protein: CASRLTGIGSPLHF.